A selection of T cell receptor beta chains follows, all from one sample in a study of blood T cell repertoires in COVID-19. Only in-frame clones appear in the TCRdb table, and some are missing; sequencing was by immunoSEQ multiplex PCR. This sample has over 120,000 clones; 80% to 90% occur once, and the top ten carry about 10%. The sequenced material came from peripheral blood. Receptors originate from a man aged 55-75 years with active or convalescent COVID-19. CDR3s include the opening cysteine and the closing phenylalanine or tryptophan. D genes are given only for firm matches. Size is stated for part of the rows, as once, few or many counts, or as a class when the clone is expanded.

J gene	D gene	V gene	clone size	CDR3 protein	CDR3 DNA
TRBJ2-7	TRBD2	TRBV19	NA	CASSDPGGPYEQYF	TGTGCCAGTAGTGACCCGGGGGGGCCCTACGAGCAGTACTTC
TRBJ2-5	TRBD1	TRBV12-5	once	CASGFGQGLGETQYF	TGTGCTAGTGGTTTCGGACAGGGTTTGGGAGAGACCCAGTACTTC
TRBJ1-2	NA	TRBV11-3	NA	CASSLSDGANYGYTF	TGTGCCAGCAGCTTGTCAGACGGAGCTAACTATGGCTACACCTTC
TRBJ1-6	TRBD1	TRBV30	NA	CAGQGRNSPLHF	TGTGCCGGACAGGGTAGGAATTCACCCCTCCACTTT
TRBJ1-5	NA	TRBV9	NA	CASSPSWEGSQPQHF	TGTGCCAGCAGCCCTAGTTGGGAGGGAAGTCAGCCCCAGCATTTT
TRBJ2-5	NA	TRBV9	NA	CASSSWTEETQYF	TGTGCCAGCAGCTCGTGGACAGAAGAGACCCAGTACTTC
TRBJ1-1	TRBD1	TRBV7-9	NA	CASSVTGVDTEAFF	TGTGCCAGCAGCGTGACAGGGGTGGACACTGAAGCTTTCTTT
TRBJ1-5	TRBD1	TRBV5-5	NA	CASSLAAGTANQPQHF	TGTGCCAGCAGCTTGGCCGCGGGGACAGCCAATCAGCCCCAGCATTTT
TRBJ2-1	NA	TRBV27	NA	CASSLSAMNEQFF	TGTGCCAGCAGTTTATCAGCCATGAATGAGCAGTTCTTC
TRBJ1-5	NA	TRBV7-2	NA	CASTLEGSSAQPQHF	TGTGCCAGCACCCTAGAGGGATCGAGCGCTCAGCCCCAGCATTTT
TRBJ1-2	TRBD1	TRBV5-6	NA	CASSISGTDYGYTF	TGTGCCAGCAGCATATCCGGGACAGATTATGGCTACACCTTC
TRBJ1-2	NA	TRBV15	NA	CATSPGGANYGYTF	TGTGCCACCAGCCCGGGGGGGGCCAACTATGGCTACACCTTC
TRBJ1-1	NA	TRBV11-3	NA	CASTNSGESDTEAFF	TGTGCCAGCACCAATTCGGGGGAGTCGGACACTGAAGCTTTCTTT
TRBJ1-3	TRBD1	TRBV10-3	NA	CAISGTGGNTIYF	TGTGCCATCAGTGGGACAGGAGGAAACACCATATATTTT
TRBJ1-2	NA	TRBV5-6	few	CASTFGQTDNYGYTF	TGTGCCAGCACCTTTGGACAGACAGATAACTATGGCTACACCTTC
TRBJ2-6	NA	TRBV3-1/TRBV3-2	NA	CASSQEGPQIFPSGANVLTF	TGTGCCAGCAGCCAAGAGGGCCCCCAGATTTTCCCCTCGGGGGCCAACGTCCTGACTTTC
TRBJ1-1	NA	TRBV5-8	NA	CASSFSGIEAFF	TGTGCCAGCAGCTTCTCAGGGATAGAGGCTTTCTTT
TRBJ1-1	NA	TRBV20-1	NA	CSARAGTEAFF	TGCAGTGCTAGAGCAGGGACTGAAGCTTTCTTT
TRBJ1-2	NA	TRBV19	once	CASSPRGDYGYTF	TGTGCCAGTAGTCCCAGGGGCGACTATGGCTACACCTTC
TRBJ1-5	NA	TRBV6-2/TRBV6-3	NA	CASSYSAGGPSQPQHF	TGTGCCAGCAGTTACTCGGCGGGCGGGCCAAGTCAGCCCCAGCATTTT
TRBJ2-3	NA	TRBV2	NA	CASRVRESTDTQYF	TGTGCCAGCAGAGTGCGGGAAAGCACAGATACGCAGTATTTT
TRBJ2-5	NA	TRBV6-5	NA	CASSNPGEGTQYF	TGTGCCAGCAGTAACCCAGGGGAAGGGACCCAGTACTTC
TRBJ1-2	TRBD1	TRBV7-2	NA	CASSLLGGQGYGYTF	TGTGCCAGCAGCTTATTGGGCGGACAGGGCTATGGCTACACCTTC
TRBJ1-2	TRBD1	TRBV18	NA	CASSPRDRVYGYTF	TGTGCCAGCTCACCACGGGACAGGGTATATGGCTACACCTTC
TRBJ2-5	NA	TRBV28	few	CASSPLYQETQYF	TGTGCCAGCAGCCCCCTGTATCAAGAGACCCAGTACTTC
TRBJ2-3	TRBD2	TRBV12-5	NA	CASGLEGLAGADTQYF	TGTGCTAGTGGTTTGGAGGGACTAGCGGGAGCAGATACGCAGTATTTT
TRBJ2-3	NA	TRBV5-1	NA	CASSLGAGHTDTQYF	TGCGCCAGCAGCTTGGGAGCGGGCCACACAGATACGCAGTATTTT
TRBJ2-4	TRBD2	TRBV27	NA	CASSPLAGGDKNIQYF	TGTGCCAGCAGTCCCCTAGCGGGAGGGGACAAAAACATTCAGTACTTC
TRBJ1-2	NA	TRBV13	NA	CASSLRGGAGYGYTF	TGTGCCAGCAGCTTAAGGGGGGGCGCGGGCTATGGCTACACCTTC
TRBJ2-1	TRBD2	TRBV27	once	CASSLVPDTLGLAGSYNEQFF	TGTGCCAGCAGTTTAGTCCCGGACACACTGGGGCTAGCGGGATCATACAATGAGCAGTTCTTC
TRBJ2-3	TRBD1	TRBV10-1	few	CASSEDRAGTDTQYF	TGCGCCAGCAGTGAGGACAGGGCCGGCACAGATACGCAGTATTTT
TRBJ1-1	TRBD1	TRBV7-8	NA	CASSERDRTMNTEAFF	TGTGCCAGCAGCGAAAGGGACAGGACCATGAACACTGAAGCTTTCTTT